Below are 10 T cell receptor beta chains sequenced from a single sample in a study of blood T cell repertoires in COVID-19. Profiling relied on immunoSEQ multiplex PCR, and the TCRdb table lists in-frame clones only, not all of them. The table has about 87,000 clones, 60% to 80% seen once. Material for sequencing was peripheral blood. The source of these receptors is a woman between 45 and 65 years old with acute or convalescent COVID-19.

Here the CDR3 DNA reads TGTGCCAGTAGTGCTAGGGGGTACCTCTACGAGCAGTACTTC. It encodes CASSARGYLYEQYF. The chain is built from TRBV19 and TRBJ2-7, with D perhaps matching TRBD1 (6 bases). V lost 5 bases and J lost 3, with 14 bases in between. CDR1 LNHDA and CDR2 SQIVND come from the germline V gene (reference sequence). This CDR3 region has 14 residues. The complete variable domain, with remaining parts taken from reference TRBV19 and TRBJ2-7, reads DGGITQSPKYLFRKEGQNVTLSCEQNLNHDAMYWYRQDPGQGLRLIYYSQIVNDFQKGDIAEGYSVSREKKESFPLTVTSAQKNPTAFYLCASSARGYLYEQYFGPGTRLTVT.

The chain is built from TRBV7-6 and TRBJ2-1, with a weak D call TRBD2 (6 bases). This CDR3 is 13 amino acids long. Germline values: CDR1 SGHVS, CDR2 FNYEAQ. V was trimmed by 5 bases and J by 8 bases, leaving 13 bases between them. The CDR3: CASSPRGTDEQFF. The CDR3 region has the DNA TGTGCCAGCAGCCCCCGGGGGACCGATGAGCAGTTCTTC.

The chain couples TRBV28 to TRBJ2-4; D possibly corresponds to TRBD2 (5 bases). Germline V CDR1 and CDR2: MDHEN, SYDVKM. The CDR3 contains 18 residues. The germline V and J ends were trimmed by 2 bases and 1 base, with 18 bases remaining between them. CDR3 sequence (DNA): TGTGCCAGCAGTTTAGTATCCGGTCGGGGTCAGGCCAAAAACATTCAGTACTTC. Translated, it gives CASSLVSGRGQAKNIQYF.

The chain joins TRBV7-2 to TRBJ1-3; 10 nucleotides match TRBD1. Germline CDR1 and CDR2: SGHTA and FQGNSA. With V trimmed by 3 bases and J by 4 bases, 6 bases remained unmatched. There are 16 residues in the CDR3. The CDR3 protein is CASSLPTGGGGNTIYF. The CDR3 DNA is TGTGCCAGCAGCTTGCCGACAGGGGGCGGCGGAAACACCATATATTTT.

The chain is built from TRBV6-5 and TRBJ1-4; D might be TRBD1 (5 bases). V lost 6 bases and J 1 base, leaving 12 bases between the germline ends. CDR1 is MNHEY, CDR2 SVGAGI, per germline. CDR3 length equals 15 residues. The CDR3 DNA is TGTGCCAGCAGACTAACGGGGGGAACTAATGAAAAACTGTTTTTT. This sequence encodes CASRLTGGTNEKLFF.

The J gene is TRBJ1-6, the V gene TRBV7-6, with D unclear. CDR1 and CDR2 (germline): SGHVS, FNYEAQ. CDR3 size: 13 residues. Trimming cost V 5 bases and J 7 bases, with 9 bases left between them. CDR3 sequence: CASSRSGNSPLHF. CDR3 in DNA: TGTGCCAGCAGCCGCTCGGGGAATTCACCCCTCCACTTT.

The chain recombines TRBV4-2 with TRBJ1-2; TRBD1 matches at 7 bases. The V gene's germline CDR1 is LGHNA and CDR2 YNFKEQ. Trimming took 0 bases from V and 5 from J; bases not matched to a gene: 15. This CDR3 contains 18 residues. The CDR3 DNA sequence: TGTGCCAGCAGCCAAGATCTTCTAGTAGGGGGCGTGGGGTATGGCTACACCTTC. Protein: CASSQDLLVGGVGYGYTF.

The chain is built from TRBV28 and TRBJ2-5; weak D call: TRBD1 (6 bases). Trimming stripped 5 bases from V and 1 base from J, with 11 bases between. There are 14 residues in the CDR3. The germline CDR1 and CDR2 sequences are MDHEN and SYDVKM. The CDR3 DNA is TGTGCCAGCAGTCCTTCAGGGGCCCAAGAGACCCAGTACTTC. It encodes CASSPSGAQETQYF.

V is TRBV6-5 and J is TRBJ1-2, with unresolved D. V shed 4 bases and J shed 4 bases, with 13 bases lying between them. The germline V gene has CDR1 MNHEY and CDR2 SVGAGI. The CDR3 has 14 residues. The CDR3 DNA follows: TGTGCCAGCAGTTTTGACGGAGCCAGCTATGGCTACACCTTC. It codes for CASSFDGASYGYTF.

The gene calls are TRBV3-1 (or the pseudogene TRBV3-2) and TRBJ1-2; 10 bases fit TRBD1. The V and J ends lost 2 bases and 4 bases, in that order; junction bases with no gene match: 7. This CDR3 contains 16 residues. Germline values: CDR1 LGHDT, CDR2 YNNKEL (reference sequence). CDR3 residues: CASSQLRDRGSYGYTF. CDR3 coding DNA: TGTGCCAGCAGCCAACTCCGGGACAGGGGTAGCTATGGCTACACCTTC.